Presented here are 28 T cell receptor beta chains from one specimen sequenced in a study of CD8+CD57+ T cells in acquired aplastic anemia. According to the study, genomic DNA was the template for TCR beta VDJ and CDR3 profiling. TCRdb re-called the reads with MiXCR, one entry per CDR3 protein. Of around 42,000 distinct CDR3 sequences listed, 60% to 70% are singletons. Whoever was chosen for sequencing had shown CD8+CD57+ cell expansion by flow cytometry. Sequenced: sorted CD4+, CD8+, or CD8+CD57+ T cells (not recorded which) from PBMCs. The receptors stem from a human donor with aplastic anemia.

V gene TRBV15 combines with J gene TRBJ2-1; 10 bases match TRBD2. Germline V lookup: CDR1 LNHNV, CDR2 YYDKDF (reference sequence). The V and J ends lost 4 bases and 3 bases, in that order; junction bases with no gene match: 3. The CDR3 loop spans 15 amino acids. The CDR3 sequence is CATSTAGGHYNEQFF. The CDR3 nucleotides are TGTGCCACCAGCACAGCGGGAGGGCACTACAATGAGCAGTTCTTC.

This clonotype was observed a single time. The chain carries TRBV24-1 and TRBJ1-5, with 7 nucleotides matching TRBD1. V gave up 7 bases and J gave up 3 bases; unmatched junction bases: 5. The CDR3 is 14 amino acids. Per the germline V gene, CDR1 is KGHDR and CDR2 is SFDVKD. The CDR3 DNA is TGTGCCACCAGCAGGGGGGGTGACAATCAGCCCCAGCATTTT. Translation gives CATSRGGDNQPQHF.

The gene calls are TRBV29-1 and TRBJ2-1, with D maybe TRBD2 (6 bases). Trimming took off 2 bases at V and 7 bases at J, with 9 bases between the two ends. Germline V gene lookup returns CDR1 SQVTM and CDR2 ANQGSEA. CDR3 length: 12 amino acids. The CDR3 protein is CSVEPGRNEQFF. The CDR3 DNA sequence: TGCAGCGTTGAACCAGGGAGGAATGAGCAGTTCTTC.

Comments on this clonotype: The junction departs from the called germline gene at one end, perhaps through a read error. V and J are TRBV10-3 and TRBJ2-7; tentative D call: TRBD2 (5 bases). CDR3 size: 12 residues. CDR1 ENHRY and CDR2 SYGVKD come from the germline V gene. Here the CDR3 reads CAIRLNTGELYF. The CDR3 DNA sequence: TGTGCCATCAGACTAAACACCGGGGAGCTGTACTTC.

The rearrangement joins TRBV20-1 to TRBJ1-1; D remains unclear. This CDR3 has 15 residues. With 5 bases removed from V and 8 bases from J, the gap between germline ends came to 24 bases. CDR1 is DFQATT, CDR2 SNEGSKA, per germline (reference sequence). The CDR3 protein is CSAQDLQRLRTEAFF. In nucleotides, the CDR3 is TGCAGTGCTCAAGACCTACAGCGCCTGCGAACCGAAGCTTTCTTT.

The chain links TRBV12-3 or TRBV12-4 to TRBJ1-5; a possible D gene is TRBD1 (6 bases). The V end lost 6 bases, the J end lost 7 bases, and 13 bases lay between the germline ends. The CDR3 covers 13 residues. This CDR3 reads CASSKKGDQPQHF. In nucleotides, the CDR3 is TGTGCCAGCAGCAAAAAGGGGGACCAGCCCCAGCATTTT.

V is TRBV25-1 and J is TRBJ1-6; D not certain. Germline loops: CDR1 MGHDK, CDR2 SYGVNS. CDR3 size: 15 residues. V was clipped by 4 bases and J by 6 bases, with 13 bases between them. The CDR3 loop is CASSGKAKPNSPLHF. For the CDR3, the DNA is TGTGCCAGCAGTGGCAAGGCCAAACCTAATTCACCCCTCCACTTT.

V gene TRBV24-1 combines with J gene TRBJ2-3; either TRBD1 or TRBD2 may fit D (5 bases each). The V end lost 4 bases, the J end lost 11 bases, and 15 bases lay between the germline ends. CDR3 size: 13 residues. Germline V lookup: CDR1 KGHDR, CDR2 SFDVKD. Written as DNA, the CDR3 is TGTGCCACCAGTGACGGGGCCTACAATGAGCAGTATTTT. Translating gives CATSDGAYNEQYF.

V usage is TRBV10-3 and J usage is TRBJ1-2; possibly TRBD1 for D (5 bases). This CDR3 contains 13 residues. V was cut by 2 bases and J by 5 bases, with 9 bases left in between. Germline V gene data show CDR1 as ENHRY and CDR2 as SYGVKD. CDR3 in DNA: TGTGCCATCAGTGAGGACAGATTGTATGGCTACACCTTC. It codes for CAISEDRLYGYTF.

The V gene is TRBV9, the J gene TRBJ1-5; the D is unclear. V dropped 7 bases and J dropped 4 bases, with 9 bases sitting between them. This CDR3 is 12 amino acids long. The germline CDR1 and CDR2 sequences are SGDLS and YYNGEE. In DNA, the CDR3 is TGTGCCAGCGGTCGGGGAAATCAGCCCCAGCATTTT. This gives the protein CASGRGNQPQHF.

This chain's CDR3 is CSARGTGKAFF. The CDR3 region has the DNA TGCAGTGCTAGGGGGACAGGGAAAGCTTTCTTT. The genes are TRBV20-1 and TRBJ1-1; 9 bases are a match to TRBD1. Trimming took 3 bases from V and 9 from J; bases not matched to a gene: 2. CDR1 and CDR2 (germline): DFQATT, SNEGSKA (reference sequence). The CDR3 has 11 amino acids.

The chain joins TRBV10-3 to TRBJ1-4, with TRBD1 identical over 7 bases. V lost 3 bases to trimming and J lost 4 bases; unmatched junction nucleotides: 8. The CDR3 spans 16 residues. Germline lookup yields CDR1 ENHRY and CDR2 SYGVKD. The CDR3 DNA reads TGTGCCATCAGTGACACTGGGGGACAGCGTAATGAAAAACTGTTTTTT. Translating gives CAISDTGGQRNEKLFF.

The J gene is TRBJ2-3, the V gene TRBV2, with D possibly being TRBD1 (6 bases). CDR3 size: 15 residues. V lost 6 bases, J lost 4 bases, and 17 bases lay in between. Germline V gene data show CDR1 as SNHLY and CDR2 as FYNNEI. CDR3 region: CASRQAATGPDTQYF. CDR3 bases: TGTGCCAGCAGGCAAGCGGCGACAGGCCCAGATACGCAGTATTTT.

This clonotype was seen many times. The CDR3 DNA reads as TGTGCCAGCAGCCCTCTGAAAGAGACAGGGCGTCCCGGGGAGCTGTTTTTT. It yields the protein CASSPLKETGRPGELFF. This rearrangement joins TRBV12-3 or TRBV12-4 to TRBJ2-2; 7 bases fit TRBD1. V shed 6 bases, J shed 6 bases, and the junction held 16 bases outside the gene matches. The CDR3 has 17 amino acids.

CDR3 residues: CSARSDRIYGYTF. The CDR3 nucleotides read TGCAGTGCTAGATCCGACAGGATTTATGGCTACACCTTC. V usage is TRBV20-1 and J usage is TRBJ1-2; a possible D gene is TRBD1 (6 bases). Trimming shortened V by 2 bases and J by 5 bases, and 12 bases separated the two germline ends. Looked up from germline, CDR1 is DFQATT and CDR2 is SNEGSKA (reference sequence). This CDR3 contains 13 residues.

This chain uses TRBV19 with TRBJ1-5, with D unresolved. Germline V gene sequence: CDR1 LNHDA, CDR2 SQIVND (reference sequence). V was clipped by 3 bases and J by 3 bases, with 9 bases between them. The CDR3 sequence is 14 residues long. As DNA, the CDR3 is TGTGCCAGTAGTATGGCGTGGGTCAATCAGCCCCAGCATTTT. It codes for CASSMAWVNQPQHF.

This sequence joins TRBV5-5 and TRBJ2-1, with D perhaps TRBD2 (5 bases). Trimming cost V 2 bases and J 13 bases, with 16 bases left between them. Per germline, CDR1 SGHKS and CDR2 YYEKEE (reference sequence). There are 13 residues in the CDR3. CDR3 sequence reads: CASSFDVASSQFF. CDR3 in DNA: TGTGCCAGCAGCTTCGATGTGGCTAGCAGCCAGTTCTTC.

For the CDR3, the DNA is TGTGCCAGCAACTATGAGAGCTCCTACGAGCAGTACTTC. This translates into CASNYESSYEQYF. The V gene is TRBV7-2, the J gene TRBJ2-7; no firm D call. The V gene lost 7 bases and the J gene lost 0 bases, with 10 bases spanning the gap. Per the germline V gene, CDR1 is SGHTA and CDR2 is FQGNSA. The CDR3 covers 13 residues.

This chain links TRBV19 with TRBJ2-4, with 9 bases matching TRBD2. CDR3 length: 15 amino acids. Germline values: CDR1 LNHDA, CDR2 SQIVND (reference sequence). J gave up 1 base and V 8 bases, and 6 bases lay outside the gene matches. The CDR3 sequence: CASHIAGAAKNIQYF. Written as DNA, the CDR3 is TGTGCCAGTCACATAGCGGGAGCGGCCAAAAACATTCAGTACTTC.

This chain links TRBV2 with TRBJ2-5; a weak D match, TRBD2 (5 bases). V was cut by 6 bases and J by 5 bases, with 16 bases left in between. Germline V lookup: CDR1 SNHLY, CDR2 FYNNEI. The CDR3 length is 14 residues. The DNA for the CDR3 is TGTGCCAGCAGCTTGTGGGGAGAAGGGGAGACCCAGTACTTC. Translation: CASSLWGEGETQYF.

With regard to this clonotype: One end of the junction does not line up with germline, which may come from a read error. V and J are TRBV13 and TRBJ1-2; 7 bases are a match to TRBD1. This CDR3 region has 14 residues. CDR1 is PRHDT and CDR2 is FYEKMQ in the germline V gene (reference sequence). The CDR3 region is CTSSEETGSYGNTF. The CDR3 coding sequence is TGTACCAGCAGTGAAGAGACAGGGAGCTATGGCAACACCTTC.

Many counts were recorded for this clonotype. The genes are TRBV6-4 and TRBJ1-6; no clear D. Trimming cost V 4 bases and J 9 bases, with 13 bases left between them. This CDR3 spans 14 amino acids. Germline CDR1 and CDR2: MRHNA and SNTAGT. In nucleotides, the CDR3 is TGTGCCAGCAGTGCCGATACTTCCAGTTCACCCCTCCACTTT. This codes for CASSADTSSSPLHF.

Many counts were recorded for this clonotype. The V and J genes are TRBV20-1 and TRBJ2-1, with a tentative D call TRBD1 (7 bases). Germline V CDR1 and CDR2: DFQATT, SNEGSKA (reference sequence). The CDR3 is made up of 16 amino acids. The germline V and J ends were trimmed by 0 bases and 1 base, with 13 bases remaining between them. The CDR3 is CSARDPQGGSYNEQFF. The DNA for the CDR3 is TGCAGTGCTAGAGATCCCCAGGGGGGATCCTACAATGAGCAGTTCTTC.

This clonotype was seen just once. CDR3 DNA: TGCAGCACACGCACCGTGTCCTATGGCTACACCTTC. As protein: CSTRTVSYGYTF. This chain joins TRBV29-1 and TRBJ1-2; D uncertain. This CDR3 has 12 residues. V shed 8 bases and J shed 4 bases, with 14 bases lying between them. Germline CDR1 SQVTM, CDR2 ANQGSEA.

J is TRBJ2-3 and V is TRBV6-5; no definite D call. Trimming shortened V by 0 bases and J by 1 base, and 5 bases separated the two germline ends. This CDR3 spans 14 amino acids. The V gene's germline CDR1 is MNHEY and CDR2 SVGAGI. CDR3 in amino acids: CASSYSPGTDTQYF. DNA for the CDR3: TGTGCCAGCAGTTACTCTCCAGGCACAGATACGCAGTATTTT.

This clonotype was observed many times. The chain employs TRBV7-9 and TRBJ2-7; tentatively, D is TRBD1 or TRBD2 (5 bases each). The CDR3 loop spans 15 amino acids. Germline-derived CDR1 and CDR2 are SEHNR and FQNEAQ (reference sequence). The ends were cut back, 7 bases at V and 2 bases at J, with 18 bases in the middle. CDR3 in amino acids: CASNPPGARTYEQYF. The CDR3 DNA follows: TGTGCCAGCAACCCCCCCGGGGCGAGGACCTACGAGCAGTACTTC. The full variable domain, with the rest looked up from reference TRBV7-9 and TRBJ2-7, is DTGVSQNPRHKITKRGQNVTFRCDPISEHNRLYWYRQTLGQGPEFLTYFQNEAQLEKSRLLSDRFSAERPKGSFSTLEIQRTEQGDSAMYLCASNPPGARTYEQYFGPGTRLTVT.

This clonotype was counted ten times or more. The chain links TRBV7-6 to TRBJ1-1; 8 bases fit TRBD1. V shed 1 base and J 5 bases; nucleotides not matched to a gene: 6. Germline CDR1 and CDR2: SGHVS and FNYEAQ. The CDR3 has 15 amino acids. The CDR3 protein is CASSLEGQGGTEAFF. The CDR3 DNA is TGTGCCAGCAGCTTAGAAGGACAGGGTGGAACTGAAGCTTTCTTT.

V gene TRBV25-1 combines with J gene TRBJ2-1, with 13 bases fitting TRBD2. CDR3 length: 12 residues. Germline V gives CDR1 MGHDK, CDR2 SYGVNS. The chain's CDR3 is CDSTSGGNEQFF. In DNA, the CDR3 is TGTGACTCGACTAGCGGGGGGAATGAGCAGTTCTTC.